These T cell receptor beta chains were read from a single sample in a study of blood T cell repertoires in COVID-19. The table came from immunoSEQ multiplex PCR; TCRdb's copy has only in-frame clones and leaves some out. The sample consists of approximately 120,000 clones, about 94% of them appearing once. The source material was peripheral blood. All receptors come from a man aged 50-60 years with COVID-19, enrolled during active disease. CDR3s include the opening cysteine and the closing phenylalanine or tryptophan. Fields, in order: D gene, V gene, clone size, J gene, CDR3 DNA, CDR3 protein. A D gene is named only where the DNA matches it firmly. A clone size is listed for some rows: how often the clone was seen (once, few, many), or a class if it is expanded.

d_gene: NA
v_gene: TRBV7-9
abundance: once
j_gene: TRBJ2-5
CDR3nt: TGTGCCACCGAGCTAGGCGTAGAGACCCAGTACTTC
CDR3aa: CATELGVETQYF

d_gene: TRBD1
v_gene: TRBV19
abundance: NA
j_gene: TRBJ1-1
CDR3nt: TGTGCCAGTACCTCACAGGGGATTGGCACTGAAGCTTTCTTT
CDR3aa: CASTSQGIGTEAFF

d_gene: TRBD2
v_gene: TRBV15
abundance: NA
j_gene: TRBJ2-1
CDR3nt: TGTGCCACCAGCACCTCCCCACTAGCGGGAGGTTTGTTCTTC
CDR3aa: CATSTSPLAGGLFF

d_gene: TRBD2
v_gene: TRBV10-3
abundance: NA
j_gene: TRBJ2-1
CDR3nt: TGTGCCATCGGACCTAGCGGCTATGAGCAGTTCTTC
CDR3aa: CAIGPSGYEQFF

d_gene: TRBD1
v_gene: TRBV19
abundance: once
j_gene: TRBJ2-4
CDR3nt: TGTGCCAGTAGTATCTCGGGGACAGAAAACATTCAGTACTTC
CDR3aa: CASSISGTENIQYF

d_gene: TRBD2
v_gene: TRBV15
abundance: once
j_gene: TRBJ2-1
CDR3nt: TGTGCCACCAGCGGGCGCCTTCTAGCGGGAGACGGGAATGAGCAGTTCTTC
CDR3aa: CATSGRLLAGDGNEQFF

d_gene: TRBD1
v_gene: TRBV7-2
abundance: NA
j_gene: TRBJ1-2
CDR3nt: TGTGCCAGCAGCTTCGGCAGGGGGGATGGCTACACCTTC
CDR3aa: CASSFGRGDGYTF

d_gene: TRBD2
v_gene: TRBV5-1
abundance: NA
j_gene: TRBJ2-1
CDR3nt: TGCGCCAGCAGCCGGACTAGCGGGAGCTATGAGCAGTTCTTC
CDR3aa: CASSRTSGSYEQFF

d_gene: TRBD1
v_gene: TRBV15
abundance: NA
j_gene: TRBJ1-3
CDR3nt: TGTGCCACCAGCAGAGGGACAGGGGGCGGAGGAAACACCATATATTTT
CDR3aa: CATSRGTGGGGNTIYF

d_gene: NA
v_gene: TRBV7-9
abundance: NA
j_gene: TRBJ1-1
CDR3nt: TGTGCCAGCAGCTTACAATCAACCGGGAACACTGAAGCTTTCTTT
CDR3aa: CASSLQSTGNTEAFF

d_gene: NA
v_gene: TRBV19
abundance: NA
j_gene: TRBJ1-1
CDR3nt: TGTGCCAGTAGTGAGCGATACACTGAAGCTTTCTTT
CDR3aa: CASSERYTEAFF

d_gene: NA
v_gene: TRBV3-1/TRBV3-2
abundance: NA
j_gene: TRBJ2-3
CDR3nt: TGTGCCAGCAGCCCTACCTCGAGCACAGATACGCAGTATTTT
CDR3aa: CASSPTSSTDTQYF

d_gene: NA
v_gene: TRBV19
abundance: once
j_gene: TRBJ1-1
CDR3nt: TGTGCCAGTAGTCCAAGTGCGACAAGCATGAACACTGAAGCTTTCTTT
CDR3aa: CASSPSATSMNTEAFF

d_gene: TRBD2
v_gene: TRBV20-1
abundance: NA
j_gene: TRBJ2-5
CDR3nt: TGCAGTGCTAGTAGCGGGAGGGCCGAGGAGACCCAGTACTTC
CDR3aa: CSASSGRAEETQYF

d_gene: TRBD2
v_gene: TRBV7-9
abundance: NA
j_gene: TRBJ2-1
CDR3nt: TGTGCCAGCAGCTTAGGACGGGAGGGCCGTAATGAGCAGTTCTTC
CDR3aa: CASSLGREGRNEQFF